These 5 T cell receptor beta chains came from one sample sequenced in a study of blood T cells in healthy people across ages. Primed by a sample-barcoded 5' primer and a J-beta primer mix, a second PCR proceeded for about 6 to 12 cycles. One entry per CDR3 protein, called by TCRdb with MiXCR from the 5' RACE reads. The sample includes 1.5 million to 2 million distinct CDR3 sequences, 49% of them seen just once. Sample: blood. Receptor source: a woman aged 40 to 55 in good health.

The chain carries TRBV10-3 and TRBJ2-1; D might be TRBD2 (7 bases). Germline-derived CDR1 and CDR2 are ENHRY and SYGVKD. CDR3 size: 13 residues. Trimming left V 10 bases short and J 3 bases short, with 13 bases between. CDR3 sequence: CATAGDNYNEQFF. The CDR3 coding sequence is TGTGCCACTGCGGGGGACAACTACAATGAGCAGTTCTTC.

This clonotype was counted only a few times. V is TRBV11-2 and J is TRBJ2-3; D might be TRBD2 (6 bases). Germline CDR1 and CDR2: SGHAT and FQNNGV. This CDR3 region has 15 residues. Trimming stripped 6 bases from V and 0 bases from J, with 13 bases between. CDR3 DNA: TGTGCCAGCAGGAAGGTCGGGACTAGCACAGATACGCAGTATTTT. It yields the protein CASRKVGTSTDTQYF.

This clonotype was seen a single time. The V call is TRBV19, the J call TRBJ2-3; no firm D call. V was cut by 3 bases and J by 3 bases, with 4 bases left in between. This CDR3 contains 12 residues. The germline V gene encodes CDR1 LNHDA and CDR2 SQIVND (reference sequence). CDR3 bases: TGTGCCAGTAGTATTAGAACAGATACGCAGTATTTT. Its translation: CASSIRTDTQYF. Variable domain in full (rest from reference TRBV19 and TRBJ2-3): DGGITQSPKYLFRKEGQNVTLSCEQNLNHDAMYWYRQDPGQGLRLIYYSQIVNDFQKGDIAEGYSVSREKKESFPLTVTSAQKNPTAFYLCASSIRTDTQYFGPGTRLTVL.

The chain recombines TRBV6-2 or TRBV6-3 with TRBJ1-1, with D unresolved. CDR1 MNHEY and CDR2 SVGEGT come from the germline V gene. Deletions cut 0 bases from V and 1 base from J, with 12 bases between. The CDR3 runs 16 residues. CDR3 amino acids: CASSYSFPGANTEAFF. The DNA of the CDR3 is TGTGCCAGCAGTTACTCGTTCCCGGGTGCGAACACTGAAGCTTTCTTT.

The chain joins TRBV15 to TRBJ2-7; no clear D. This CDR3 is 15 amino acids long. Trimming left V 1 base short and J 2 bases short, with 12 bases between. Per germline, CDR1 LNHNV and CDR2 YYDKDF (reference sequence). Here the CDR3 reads CATSRGSSIPYEQYF. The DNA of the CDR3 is TGTGCCACCAGCAGAGGTTCATCGATCCCCTACGAGCAGTACTTC.